This entry lists 3 T cell receptor beta chains sequenced from one sample in a study of blood T cell repertoires in COVID-19. Assay: immunoSEQ multiplex PCR; the TCRdb copy retains only in-frame clones and omits some. Here the sample spans around 90,000 clones, approximately 80% being singletons. The sample consisted of peripheral blood. The receptors were gathered from a woman aged 70-85 years with active or convalescent COVID-19.

This clone appeared once. This chain uses TRBV27 with TRBJ1-1; D unresolved. The CDR3 is made up of 14 amino acids. The germline V and J ends were trimmed by 4 bases and 3 bases, with 12 bases remaining between them. The V gene's germline CDR1 is MNHEY and CDR2 SMNVEV (reference sequence). CDR3 protein: CASSYSGLDTEAFF. The CDR3 nucleotides read TGTGCCAGCAGTTACTCGGGTCTGGACACTGAAGCTTTCTTT.

V gene TRBV5-4 combines with J gene TRBJ1-2; weak D call: TRBD1 (6 bases). Germline CDR1 and CDR2: SGHNT and YYREEE (reference sequence). CDR3 length equals 12 residues. V gave up 5 bases and J gave up 6 bases, with 11 bases separating them. The CDR3 DNA follows: TGTGCCAGCAGTACAGGGCTCAATGGCTACACCTTC. Amino acids: CASSTGLNGYTF.

This rearrangement joins TRBV24-1 to TRBJ2-3; D unclear. CDR1 is KGHDR and CDR2 is SFDVKD in the germline V gene. Trimming cost V 7 bases and J 0 bases, with 13 bases left between them. The CDR3 extends over 15 amino acids. CDR3 sequence (DNA): TGTGCCACCAGCGACTCTTTGACGAGCACAGATACGCAGTATTTT. This translates into CATSDSLTSTDTQYF.